This T cell receptor beta chain was identified in a study of blood T cell repertoires in COVID-19 (dated by TCRdb to the early 2020s). Background on the whole study: Samples from collaborators originated in the United States, Italy and Spain and spanned both the acute and convalescent phases of COVID-19. The material from the prospective study consisted of cDNA or gDNA derived from T cells, B-cell-depleted T cells, or PBMCs. Subjects who had been exposed to COVID-19, were actively infected with it, or had recovered from it provided the deeply sampled blood TCRbeta repertoires that made up the dataset. A freely available public database, intended as a resource for researchers studying the immune response to SARS-CoV-2, is where the repertoires were released. The samples were drawn from two sources: the first 160 participants of the ongoing ImmuneRACE study, and about 1,300 subjects contributed by 6 global collaborators. The sample metadata nearly always contained a de-identified subject ID, COVID-19 status, age in years and sex. Where HLA class I and class II types were available, the types were taken from metadata supplied by the sample provider, not from assay-based typing.

V sheds 3 bases and J sheds 4 bases, leaving 12 bases between their ends. CDR1 and CDR2 were assigned from the germline V gene as KGHSH and LQKENI. Spanning cysteine to phenylalanine, the CDR3 consists of 14 amino acids. Only the CDR3 region is kept as DNA, spanning 42 bases read in frame from base 1. TCRbeta CDR3 regions were amplified from genomic DNA using the immunoSEQ Assay, a bias-controlled multiplex PCR. As for the authors' bioinformatics: Within the assay, amplification of reference gene primers was used to estimate how many nucleated cells each sample contained. To quantify the absolute abundance of each unique TCRbeta CDR3 rearrangement, sequence reads were collapsed and filtered. For each sample, productive Simpson clonality was calculated as the square root of Simpson's diversity index across productive rearrangements. The table comes from immuneACCESS by way of TCRdb, which keeps in-frame sequences with V and J called. Part of the clones is missing from these tables; in studies checked, under half for an unresolved V gene and the rest for unknown reasons. The D gene and trimming were derived from the DNA, and the V and J assignments and clone size from that table. The sample has around 210,000 clones on record, around 80% of them singletons. The ten largest account for less than 7% of the sample.

As to this clone: Its target antigen remains unknown. Base-call qualities are not available, and no considerably larger clone is one nucleotide away.

Study-level results and caveats: The amount of clinical and demographic metadata varied by source and participant and was provided uncurated.

The collaborating institutions used their own protocols to collect whole blood in K2EDTA tubes. For TCRbeta analysis, collaborators shipped samples in one of three forms: frozen whole blood, isolated PBMCs, or DNA extracted from either of those sample types. The TCR originated in a woman in her 70s with acute or convalescent COVID-19. Material for sequencing was peripheral blood. This chain is built from TRBV18 and TRBJ1-1, with the D gene not confidently named. In nucleotide form, the sequence is TGTGCCAGCTCACCCGATAGGAGTGGCACTGAAGCTTTCTTT. Protein translation: CASSPDRSGTEAFF.